The entry that follows covers one T cell receptor beta chain sequence. What it binds is not known. This sample was included in a study of shared clonotypes between healthy human individuals. Study-level points and caveats: With few donors, the genetic and exposure-history diversity represented was limited.

Method: immunoSEQ multiplex PCR; TCRdb's copy keeps in-frame clones and lacks some. The table has 550,000 to 750,000 clones, 92% seen once. Germline loops: CDR1 MNHEY, CDR2 SMNVEV (reference sequence). The CDR3 totals 15 residues. Between the trimmed V and J ends, which lost 7 bases and 2 bases, there was a span of 15 bases. CD8 cells classed as naive were CD45RO-negative and positively selected for CCR7, excluding terminally differentiated effector memory CD45RA+ cells. The sequenced sample was naive CD8+ T cells sorted from blood. This clonotype originated in a man younger than 40 in good health. The chain has TRBV27 and TRBJ2-1; a possible D gene is TRBD1 (5 bases). This chain's CDR3 is CASTSQGFPYNEQFF. The CDR3 bases are TGTGCCAGCACCAGCCAGGGTTTCCCCTACAATGAGCAGTTCTTC.